The 27 T cell receptor beta chains below were found in one sample sequenced in a study of blood T cell repertoires in COVID-19. The protocol was immunoSEQ multiplex PCR, while the TCRdb copy is restricted to in-frame clones and leaves out a portion. The table records some 150,000 clones, more than 75% of them present only once. Sequenced material: PBMCs or T cells enriched from blood (not recorded which). These receptors originate from a woman in her 30s with acute COVID-19.

CDR3 protein: CASSLATRTGATGELFF. CDR3 nucleotide sequence: TGTGCCAGCAGCTTGGCTACGCGGACAGGGGCCACCGGGGAGCTGTTTTTT. This rearrangement joins TRBV5-8 to TRBJ2-2; 9 bases line up with TRBD1. V was pared by 0 bases and J by 4 bases, with 7 bases of the junction left unmatched. Germline loops: CDR1 SGHTS, CDR2 YDEGEE. The CDR3 consists of 17 residues.

The genes are TRBV3-1 (or the pseudogene TRBV3-2) and TRBJ1-2, with D perhaps matching TRBD1 (5 bases). Deletions cut 4 bases from V and 7 bases from J, with 7 bases between. CDR3 length: 11 amino acids. Germline-derived CDR1 and CDR2 are LGHDT and YNNKEL (reference sequence). This CDR3 reads CASSRGGGYTF. The CDR3 region has the DNA TGTGCCAGCAGCCGGGGGGGTGGCTACACCTTC.

The chain is built from TRBV2 and TRBJ2-3; D unclear. Germline CDR1 reads SNHLY; CDR2 reads FYNNEI. V was clipped by 4 bases and J by 3 bases, with 5 bases between them. The CDR3 spans 12 residues. In DNA form, the CDR3 reads TGTGCCAGCAGTGCTCTGACAGATACGCAGTATTTT. Its protein product is CASSALTDTQYF.

The chain links TRBV7-2 to TRBJ1-5; D is ambiguous. Germline CDR1 and CDR2: SGHTA and FQGNSA. The CDR3 runs 16 residues. Trimming took off 2 bases at V and 3 bases at J, with 14 bases between the two ends. CDR3 nucleotides: TGTGCCAGCAGCTTATTTGGTCCACAGAACAATCAGCCCCAGCATTTT. This gives the protein CASSLFGPQNNQPQHF.

This chain uses TRBV19 with TRBJ2-7; 7 bases agree with TRBD2. V lost 9 bases and J lost 3; bases outside the gene matches: 17. CDR1 is LNHDA and CDR2 is SQIVND in the germline V gene (reference sequence). This CDR3 comprises 16 residues. The CDR3 coding sequence is TGTGCCAGATGGACGACTTTGCGGGGGTCCGTCTACGAGCAGTACTTC. Its translation: CARWTTLRGSVYEQYF.

The rearrangement links TRBV2 to TRBJ1-1; possibly TRBD1 for D (6 bases). CDR1 is SNHLY, CDR2 FYNNEI, per germline. V shed 2 bases and J shed 5 bases, with 9 bases lying between them. This CDR3 is built from 13 residues. This chain's CDR3 is CASSEQGLTEAFF. The DNA of the CDR3 is TGTGCCAGCAGTGAACAGGGGTTGACTGAAGCTTTCTTT.

The chain uses TRBV7-6 and TRBJ1-6; 8 bases agree with TRBD1. V dropped 3 bases and J dropped 10; count of bases not matched to a gene: 11. The CDR3 is 16 amino acids. The germline CDR1 and CDR2 sequences are SGHVS and FNYEAQ. CDR3 region: CASSFSLGQGGSPLHF. The CDR3 nucleotides read TGTGCCAGCAGCTTTAGCCTCGGACAGGGAGGCTCACCCCTCCACTTT.

The chain uses TRBV9 and TRBJ1-3; TRBD1 is a possible D gene (5 bases). V was pared by 4 bases and J by 0 bases, with 14 bases between. Germline lookup yields CDR1 SGDLS and CDR2 YYNGEE. The CDR3 has 16 residues. The CDR3 reads CASSLGTLSSGNTIYF. CDR3 sequence (DNA): TGTGCCAGCAGCCTCGGGACTTTGAGCTCTGGAAACACCATATATTTT.

V gene TRBV7-2 combines with J gene TRBJ2-1; 10 bases are shared with TRBD2. Germline assignment: CDR1 SGHTA and CDR2 FQGNSA. The CDR3 sequence is 15 residues long. V dropped 6 bases and J dropped 3; count of bases not matched to a gene: 5. The CDR3 DNA is TGTGCCAGCAGTTTTAGCGGGGGGATCTACAATGAGCAGTTCTTC. Encoded protein: CASSFSGGIYNEQFF. The variable domain in full, completed from reference TRBV7-2 and TRBJ2-1, reads GAGVSQSPSNKVTEKGKDVELRCDPISGHTALYWYRQSLGQGLEFLIYFQGNSAPDKSGLPSDRFSAERTGGSVSTLTIQRTQQEDSAVYLCASSFSGGIYNEQFFGPGTRLTVL.

The J gene is TRBJ2-7, the V gene TRBV11-1; 11 nucleotides match TRBD2. The CDR3 is 16 residues long. Trimming cost V 3 bases and J 3 bases; bases outside gene matches: 7. Germline V CDR1 and CDR2: SGHAT, FQDESV (reference sequence). The CDR3 region is CASSFSTLAGGYEQYF. CDR3 nucleotide sequence: TGTGCCAGCAGCTTCTCCACCCTAGCGGGAGGCTACGAGCAGTACTTC.

As concerns this clone: Its ends do not fully match the called genes, so a read error is possible. V usage is TRBV28 and J usage is TRBJ1-5; D may be TRBD1 (5 bases). Germline V gives CDR1 MDHEN, CDR2 SYDVKM. The CDR3 has 11 residues. The CDR3 DNA sequence: TGTGCCAGCAGTTCAGTAGGAGAAACAGGTTTT. Its protein is CASSSVGETGF.

J is TRBJ1-2 and V is TRBV28; 9 bases map to TRBD1. Germline V CDR1 and CDR2: MDHEN, SYDVKM. The V gene end was trimmed by 7 bases and the J gene end by 4 bases; junction bases not matched to a gene: 10. The CDR3 consists of 15 residues. This chain's CDR3 is CASNDPGTGSYGYTF. CDR3 nucleotide sequence: TGTGCCAGCAACGATCCCGGGACAGGGAGCTATGGCTACACCTTC.

This rearrangement joins TRBV28 to TRBJ1-1; TRBD1 might be the D (6 bases). Trimming shortened V by 3 bases and J by 8 bases, and 10 bases separated the two germline ends. The CDR3 totals 12 residues. CDR1 is MDHEN, CDR2 SYDVKM, per germline. This chain's CDR3 is CASSLWTAEAFF. In DNA, the CDR3 is TGTGCCAGCAGTTTGTGGACAGCAGAAGCTTTCTTT.

This chain joins TRBV28 and TRBJ1-1; 7 nucleotides match TRBD1. Germline CDR1 reads MDHEN; CDR2 reads SYDVKM. The length of the CDR3 is 16 residues. The junction had 12 bases not matched to a gene; V was cut back by 3 bases and J by 5 bases. CDR3 residues: CASSLVPGQASTEAFF. The DNA of the CDR3 is TGTGCCAGCAGTTTGGTACCTGGACAGGCGTCAACTGAAGCTTTCTTT.

The table lists this clone with a count of one. CDR3 bases: TGTGCCAGCAGTGAAGGGGGACTAGCGGTCTCCTACGAGCAGTACTTC. Translation gives CASSEGGLAVSYEQYF. The V call is TRBV2, the J call TRBJ2-7; 11 bases fit TRBD2. The germline V gene encodes CDR1 SNHLY and CDR2 FYNNEI. The CDR3 consists of 16 residues. Trimming took 1 base from V and 0 from J; bases not matched to a gene: 2.

This chain connects TRBV9 to TRBJ2-7, with D possibly TRBD2 on 5 matching bases. Trimming pared 7 bases from V and 1 base from J, leaving 12 bases between. Germline V gene sequence: CDR1 SGDLS, CDR2 YYNGEE. This CDR3 has 13 residues. CDR3 coding DNA: TGTGCCAGCGCGTTCGGGGATTCCTACGAGCAGTACTTC. Its protein product is CASAFGDSYEQYF. The full variable domain, in which reference TRBV9 and TRBJ2-7 provide the parts outside the CDR3, is DSGVTQTPKHLITATGQRVTLRCSPRSGDLSVYWYQQSLDQGLQFLIQYYNGEERAKGNILERFSAQQFPDLHSELNLSSLELGDSALYFCASAFGDSYEQYFGPGTRLTVT.

V usage is TRBV29-1 and J usage is TRBJ2-7; 12 positions match TRBD1. CDR1 and CDR2 from the germline V gene are SQVTM and ANQGSEA. J gave up 3 bases and V 3 bases, and 3 bases lay outside the gene matches. This CDR3 contains 14 residues. In nucleotides, the CDR3 is TGCAGCGTTGATGGGACAGGGGGCAGCTACGAGCAGTACTTC. The encoded protein is CSVDGTGGSYEQYF.

V gene TRBV12-3 or TRBV12-4 combines with J gene TRBJ1-2; unclear D gene. This CDR3 region has 13 residues. The V and J ends lost 1 base and 3 bases respectively, with 6 bases between them. The CDR3 region is CASSLVPDYGYTF. In nucleotides, the CDR3 is TGTGCCAGCAGTTTAGTCCCTGACTATGGCTACACCTTC.

The chain has TRBV5-1 and TRBJ1-2, with a weak D call TRBD1 (6 bases). The V end was cut by 4 bases, the J end by 6 bases, with 22 bases between. The germline CDR1 and CDR2 sequences are SGHRS and YFSETQ. The CDR3 has 16 amino acids. CDR3 in amino acids: CASSRQQNLEGDGYTF. CDR3 DNA: TGCGCCAGCAGCAGACAACAGAACCTCGAGGGGGATGGCTACACCTTC.

The chain employs TRBV11-2 and TRBJ2-1; 9 bases align to TRBD2. The CDR3 spans 13 residues. After removal of 5 bases from V and 6 bases from J, the junction contained 2 bases not matched to a gene. The V gene's germline CDR1 is SGHAT and CDR2 FQNNGV. The CDR3 reads CASSLTSGNEQFF. For the CDR3, the DNA is TGTGCCAGCAGCCTGACTAGCGGCAATGAGCAGTTCTTC.

This rearrangement joins TRBV28 to TRBJ2-5; TRBD2 agrees at 7 bases. CDR1 and CDR2 from the germline V gene are MDHEN and SYDVKM. The V and J ends lost 2 bases and 9 bases, in that order; junction bases with no gene match: 12. This CDR3 spans 15 amino acids. CDR3 in DNA: TGTGCCAGCAGTTTACATCCGGGGGGTCAAAGGTCCCAGTACTTC. Protein sequence: CASSLHPGGQRSQYF.

The chain is built from TRBV28 and TRBJ2-3; TRBD2 matches 8 bases. J was trimmed by 3 bases and V by 8 bases; bases with no gene match: 13. Germline loops: CDR1 MDHEN, CDR2 SYDVKM. This CDR3 contains 16 residues. The CDR3 coding sequence is TGTGCCAGCCCGCCACGGGAGGGGATGGGTACAGATACGCAGTATTTT. Protein product: CASPPREGMGTDTQYF.

The chain employs TRBV28 and TRBJ2-3; 9 bases line up with TRBD2. The CDR3 is made up of 17 amino acids. CDR1 is MDHEN and CDR2 is SYDVKM in the germline V gene. The V segment lost 3 bases and the J segment 0 bases; nucleotides outside the gene matches: 7. The CDR3 DNA follows: TGTGCCAGCAGTTTGCTTAGCGGGAGCTCTAGCACAGATACGCAGTATTTT. This gives the protein CASSLLSGSSSTDTQYF. Drawing the rest from reference TRBV28 and TRBJ2-3, the complete variable domain is DVKVTQSSRYLVKRTGEKVFLECVQDMDHENMFWYRQDPGLGLRLIYFSYDVKMKEKGDIPEGYSVSREKKERFSLILESASTNQTSMYLCASSLLSGSSSTDTQYFGPGTRLTVL.

The chain combines TRBV21-1 with TRBJ2-5; TRBD1 is the table's D call and was not checked against the DNA. TRBV21-1 is an annotated pseudogene. The CDR3 runs to 16 residues. The CDR3 loop reads CASRRTGGDNQETQYF. CDR3 nucleotides: TGTGCCAGCAGGAGGACAGGGGGCGATAACCAAGAGACCCAGTACTTC.

The rearrangement uses TRBV19 and TRBJ1-4; 7 nucleotides align to TRBD1. CDR3 length: 16 amino acids. After removal of 10 bases from V and 8 bases from J, the junction contained 19 bases not matched to a gene. Germline-derived CDR1 and CDR2 are LNHDA and SQIVND (reference sequence). CDR3 nucleotide sequence: TGTGCCACCTCGACAGGGCCGGCCCAGGAGGGCGAAAAACTGTTTTTT. Translation: CATSTGPAQEGEKLFF.

This clone was seen a single time. A read error may produce the germline difference seen at one junction end. The chain has TRBV19 and TRBJ1-1; 7 bases are a match to TRBD1. Germline CDR1 LNHDA, CDR2 SQIVND (reference sequence). CDR3 length equals 14 residues. CDR3 protein: CASTIRGPSLEAFF. Written as DNA, the CDR3 is TGTGCCAGTACTATAAGGGGGCCAAGCCTTGAAGCTTTCTTT.

V and J are TRBV28 and TRBJ2-7, with a possible D match to TRBD2 (6 bases). The CDR3 contains 14 residues. Germline CDR1 MDHEN, CDR2 SYDVKM. Trimming left V 3 bases short and J 3 bases short, with 12 bases between. This chain's CDR3 is CASSFGRAYYEQYF. Here the CDR3 DNA reads TGTGCCAGCAGTTTCGGGAGAGCGTACTACGAGCAGTACTTC.